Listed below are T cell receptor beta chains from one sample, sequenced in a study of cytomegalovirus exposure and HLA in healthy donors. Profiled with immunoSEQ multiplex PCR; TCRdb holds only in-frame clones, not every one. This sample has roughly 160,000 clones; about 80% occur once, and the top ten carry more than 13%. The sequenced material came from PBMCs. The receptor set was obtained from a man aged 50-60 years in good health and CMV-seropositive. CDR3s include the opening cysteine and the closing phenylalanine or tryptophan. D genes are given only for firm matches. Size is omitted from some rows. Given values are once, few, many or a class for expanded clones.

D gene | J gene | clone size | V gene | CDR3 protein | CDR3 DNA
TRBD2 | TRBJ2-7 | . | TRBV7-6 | CASSLEAGGSYEQYF | TGTGCCAGCAGCTTAGAGGCGGGGGGATCCTACGAGCAGTACTTC
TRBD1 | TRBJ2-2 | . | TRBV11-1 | CASSSRDRITGELFF | TGTGCCAGCAGCTCCCGGGACAGGATCACCGGGGAGCTGTTTTTT
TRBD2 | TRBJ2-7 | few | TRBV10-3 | CATRAGGADEQYF | TGTGCCACCCGAGCCGGGGGGGCCGACGAGCAGTACTTC
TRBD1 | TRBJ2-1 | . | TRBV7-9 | CASSLVRDSSYNEQFF | TGTGCCAGCAGCTTAGTTCGGGACAGCTCCTACAATGAGCAGTTCTTC
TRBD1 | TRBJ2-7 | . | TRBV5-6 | CASSQRDSLSYEQYF | TGTGCCAGCAGCCAACGGGACAGTCTATCCTACGAGCAGTACTTC
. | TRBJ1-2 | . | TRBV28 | CASMGGGLYYGYTF | TGTGCCAGCATGGGAGGGGGGCTATACTATGGCTACACCTTC
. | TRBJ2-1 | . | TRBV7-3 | CASSLSPVEQFF | TGTGCCAGCAGCTTATCTCCGGTTGAGCAGTTCTTC
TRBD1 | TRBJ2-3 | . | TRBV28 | CASRGQGGDTQYF | TGTGCCAGCAGGGGACAGGGAGGAGATACGCAGTATTTT
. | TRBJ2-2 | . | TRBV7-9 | CASSLGLAAGELFF | TGTGCCAGCAGCTTAGGATTAGCAGCCGGGGAGCTGTTTTTT
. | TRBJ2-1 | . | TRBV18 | CASSGQTGSGPNNEQFF | TGTGCCAGCTCAGGGCAGACGGGTAGCGGTCCCAACAATGAGCAGTTCTTC
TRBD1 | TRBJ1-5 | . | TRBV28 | CASSLSGQGVQPQHF | TGTGCCAGCAGTTTAAGTGGACAGGGGGTTCAGCCCCAGCATTTT
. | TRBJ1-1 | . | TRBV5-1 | CASSKQGGANTEAFF | TGCGCCAGCAGCAAGCAGGGAGGGGCGAACACTGAAGCTTTCTTT
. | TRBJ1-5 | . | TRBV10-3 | CAISESGGNQPQHF | TGTGCCATCAGTGAGTCTGGAGGGAATCAGCCCCAGCATTTT
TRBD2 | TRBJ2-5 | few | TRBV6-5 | CASSYSTSAGETQYF | TGTGCCAGCAGTTACTCGACTAGCGCGGGAGAGACCCAGTACTTC
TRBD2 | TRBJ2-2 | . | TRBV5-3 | CAGKSGGAKKFSGELFF | TGTGCCGGAAAGAGCGGGGGGGCCAAGAAATTTTCCGGGGAGCTGTTTTTT
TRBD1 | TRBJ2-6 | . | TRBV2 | CASSTIPGQVSGANVLTF | TGTGCCAGCAGCACCATACCGGGACAGGTCTCTGGGGCCAACGTCCTGACTTTC
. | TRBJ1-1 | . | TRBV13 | CASSLGAGAVPEAFF | TGTGCCAGCAGCTTAGGGGCAGGGGCGGTGCCTGAAGCTTTCTTT
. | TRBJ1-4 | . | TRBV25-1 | CASRQVVYEKLFF | TGTGCCAGCAGACAGGTCGTGTATGAAAAACTGTTTTTT
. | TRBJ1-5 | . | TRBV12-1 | CASSFARASWDQPQHF | TGTGCCAGCAGCTTTGCGAGGGCAAGCTGGGATCAGCCCCAGCATTTT
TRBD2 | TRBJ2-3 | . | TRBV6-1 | CASSEVTSGGNTDTQYF | TGTGCCAGCAGTGAAGTAACTAGCGGGGGGAACACAGATACGCAGTATTTT
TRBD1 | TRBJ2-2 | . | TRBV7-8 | CASSPGQSNTGELFF | TGTGCCAGCAGCCCGGGACAGAGTAACACCGGGGAGCTGTTTTTT
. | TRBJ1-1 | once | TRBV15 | CATSRDLTVNTEAFF | TGTGCCACCAGCAGAGATCTGACAGTCAACACTGAAGCTTTCTTT
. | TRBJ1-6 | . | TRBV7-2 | CASSFRRSDSPLHF | TGTGCCAGCAGCTTTAGAAGGAGCGATTCACCCCTCCACTTT
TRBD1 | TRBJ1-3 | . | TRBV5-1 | CASSTGTVRSGNTIYF | TGCGCCAGCAGCACCGGGACAGTCCGCTCTGGAAACACCATATATTTT
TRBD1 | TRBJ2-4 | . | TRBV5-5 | CASSPKRQGWYF | TGTGCCAGCAGCCCAAAAAGACAGGGTTGGTACTTC
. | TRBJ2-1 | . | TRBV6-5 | CASSYSLGSYNEQFF | TGTGCCAGCAGTTACTCGCTCGGGAGCTACAATGAGCAGTTCTTC
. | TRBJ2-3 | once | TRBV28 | CASSIAPGWGGDTQYF | TGTGCCAGCAGTATCGCCCCCGGGTGGGGCGGAGATACGCAGTATTTT
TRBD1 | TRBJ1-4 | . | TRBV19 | CASNGRGTEKLFF | TGTGCCAGTAACGGCAGGGGGACTGAAAAACTGTTTTTT
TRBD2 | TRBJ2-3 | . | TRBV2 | CASSGGASTDTQYF | TGTGCCAGCAGCGGGGGGGCTAGCACAGATACGCAGTATTTT
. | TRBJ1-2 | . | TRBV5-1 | CASSSFINYGYTF | TGCGCCAGCAGCTCATTCATTAACTATGGCTACACCTTC
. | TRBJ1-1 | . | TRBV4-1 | CASRRLLVGENTEAFF | TGCGCCAGCCGTAGGTTGCTAGTCGGGGAGAACACTGAAGCTTTCTTT
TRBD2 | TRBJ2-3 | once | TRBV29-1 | CSVVGRGLAGPDTQYF | TGCAGCGTTGTTGGAAGAGGACTAGCGGGACCAGATACGCAGTATTTT
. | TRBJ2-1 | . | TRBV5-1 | CASSLNRQEQFF | TGCGCCAGCAGCTTGAACCGCCAGGAGCAGTTCTTC
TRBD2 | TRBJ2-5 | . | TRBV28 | CASSSLRGGEETQYF | TGTGCCAGCAGTTCACTTCGGGGGGGCGAGGAGACCCAGTACTTC
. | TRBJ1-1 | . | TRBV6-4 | CASSDPQFIDTEAFF | TGTGCCAGCAGTGACCCCCAGTTTATCGACACTGAAGCTTTCTTT
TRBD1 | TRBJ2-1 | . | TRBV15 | CATSRGGQESYNEQFF | TGTGCCACCAGCAGAGGTGGACAGGAGTCCTACAATGAGCAGTTCTTC
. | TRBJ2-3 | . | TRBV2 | CASRSSPTDTQYF | TGTGCCAGCAGGTCTAGCCCCACAGATACGCAGTATTTT
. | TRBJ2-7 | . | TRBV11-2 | CASSLVFADSYEQYF | TGTGCCAGCAGCTTAGTTTTCGCGGACTCCTACGAGCAGTACTTC
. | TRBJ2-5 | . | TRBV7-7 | CASSPSGAGETQYF | TGTGCCAGCAGCCCATCAGGGGCCGGAGAGACCCAGTACTTC
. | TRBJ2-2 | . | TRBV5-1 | CASSLRFRGTGELFF | TGCGCCAGCAGCTTGCGATTTCGGGGGACCGGGGAGCTGTTTTTT
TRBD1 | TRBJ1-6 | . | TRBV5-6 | CASSPLGQPVNSPLHF | TGTGCCAGCAGCCCCCTGGGACAGCCGGTAAATTCACCCCTCCACTTT
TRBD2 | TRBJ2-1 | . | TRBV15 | CATSVTSGPYNEQFF | TGTGCCACCAGCGTCACTAGCGGACCGTACAATGAGCAGTTCTTC
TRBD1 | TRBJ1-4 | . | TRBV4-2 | CASSPGGNRGNEKLFF | TGTGCCAGCAGCCCCGGAGGGAACAGGGGCAATGAAAAACTGTTTTTT
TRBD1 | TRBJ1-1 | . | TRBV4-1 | CASSLNRGGDTEAFF | TGCGCCAGCAGCCTGAACAGGGGGGGGGACACTGAAGCTTTCTTT
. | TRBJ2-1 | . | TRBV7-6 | CASSFGAGPASEQFF | TGTGCCAGCAGCTTCGGGGCGGGGCCGGCAAGCGAGCAGTTCTTC
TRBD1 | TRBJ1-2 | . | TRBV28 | CASSQEGTGRGHGYTF | TGTGCCAGCAGTCAAGAGGGGACAGGTCGGGGGCATGGCTACACCTTC
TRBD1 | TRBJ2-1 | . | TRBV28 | CASRPFGQGVEQFF | TGTGCCAGCAGACCATTCGGACAGGGCGTTGAGCAGTTCTTC
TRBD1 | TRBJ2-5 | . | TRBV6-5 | CASARRPTGMETQYF | TGTGCCAGCGCCAGGCGGCCGACAGGGATGGAGACCCAGTACTTC
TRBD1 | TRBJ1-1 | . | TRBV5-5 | CASNDPDRGNTEAFF | TGTGCCAGCAACGATCCCGACAGGGGGAATACTGAAGCTTTCTTT
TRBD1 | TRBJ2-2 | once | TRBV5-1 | CASSLRDRGTGELFF | TGCGCCAGCAGCCTCCGGGACAGGGGGACCGGGGAGCTGTTTTTT
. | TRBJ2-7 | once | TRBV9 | CASSVASNPGVYEQYF | TGTGCCAGCAGCGTGGCTAGCAACCCCGGGGTCTACGAGCAGTACTTC
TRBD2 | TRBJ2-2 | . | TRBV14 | CASSQVGTRSAGELFF | TGTGCCAGCAGCCAAGTCGGGACTAGATCCGCCGGGGAGCTGTTTTTT
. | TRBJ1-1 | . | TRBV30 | CAFLLAGNTEAFF | TGTGCCTTCCTATTGGCGGGGAACACTGAAGCTTTCTTT
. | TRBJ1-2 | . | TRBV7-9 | CSSSFPLTDFGGYTF | TGTTCCAGCAGCTTCCCTCTGACAGATTTCGGTGGCTACACCTTC
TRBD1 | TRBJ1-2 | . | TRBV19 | CASTRDSDYGYTF | TGTGCCAGCACACGGGACAGTGATTATGGCTACACCTTC